Listed below are T cell receptor beta chains from one sample, sequenced in a study of breast tumors, draining lymph nodes, adjacent tissues. TCRdb reprocessed the multiplex PCR reads with MiXCR, giving one entry per CDR3 protein. The table includes approximately 250,000 distinct CDR3 sequences, less than 35% detected once. Sequencing used axillary lymph node tissue. Receptors were obtained from a female donor with breast cancer. Some clones in this sample may be carry-over from other donors' samples. Both conserved end residues are part of each CDR3. The D gene is left open where the match is weak. Clone size appears in some rows only: once, few, many, or a class for an expanded clone.

clone_size	j_call	v_call	d_call	cdr3_nt	cdr3_aa
many	TRBJ2-1	TRBV6-6	TRBD1	TGTGCCAGCAGTTCTCAGGCGGCTGACAGGGGCAATGAGCAGTTCTTC	CASSSQAADRGNEQFF
many	TRBJ2-6	TRBV2	TRBD2	TGTGCCAGCAGCCGCGGGAGTACCTCTGGGGCCAACGTCCTGACTTTC	CASSRGSTSGANVLTF
many	TRBJ2-7	TRBV5-1	-	TGCGCCAGCAGCAAGCGACAGGTGTCCTACGAGCAGTACTTC	CASSKRQVSYEQYF
-	TRBJ2-7	TRBV27	TRBD2	TGTGCCAGCACCGGCCGGGGGGGCGAGCAGTACTTC	CASTGRGGEQYF
many	TRBJ2-7	TRBV9	TRBD2	TGTGCCAGCAGCCCATACTGGACTAGCGGGATGGAGCAGTACTTC	CASSPYWTSGMEQYF
many	TRBJ2-2	TRBV12-3/TRBV12-4	TRBD1	TGTGCCAGCAGTTGGGGGACAGGGGTTGTCGGGGAGCTGTTTTTT	CASSWGTGVVGELFF
few	TRBJ2-7	TRBV5-4	-	TGTGCCAGCAGCTCAGATACCCCCGAGCAGTACTTC	CASSSDTPEQYF
-	TRBJ2-7	TRBV27	-	TGTGCCAGCAGCCCTTGGGGCACCCGCTCCTACGAGCAGTACTTC	CASSPWGTRSYEQYF
many	TRBJ1-6	TRBV11-2	-	TGTGCCAGCAGCCGCCGGTGGAGGGGACATTATTCACCCCTCCACTTT	CASSRRWRGHYSPLHF
many	TRBJ1-6	TRBV12-3/TRBV12-4	-	TGTGCCAGCAGGGAAGGAGGGAGCAGGAATTCACCCCTCCACTTT	CASREGGSRNSPLHF
many	TRBJ2-5	TRBV10-3	TRBD2	TGTGCCATCAGTGAGTGGCGGGAGGGCAAAGAGACCCAGTACTTC	CAISEWREGKETQYF
few	TRBJ2-3	TRBV6-6	TRBD2	TGTGCCAGCAGTTATCAGGCTAGCGGGGGGGCAGATACGCAGTATTTT	CASSYQASGGADTQYF
many	TRBJ1-1	TRBV7-9	-	TGTGCCAGCAGCTTAGAAACCGGGACACCGAACACTGAAGCTTTCTTT	CASSLETGTPNTEAFF
many	TRBJ2-3	TRBV5-1	-	TGCGCCAGCAGCTTGAAAAGCGGTGGGGATACGCAGTATTTT	CASSLKSGGDTQYF
many	TRBJ2-2	TRBV15	TRBD2	TGTGCCACCAGCAGAGATCGCGGGAGGGATTGGACCGGGGAGCTGTTTTTT	CATSRDRGRDWTGELFF
-	TRBJ2-7	TRBV28	-	TGTGCCAGCAGTTCCAACTGGATGTCCTACGAGCAGTACTTC	CASSSNWMSYEQYF
many	TRBJ2-5	TRBV5-8	-	TGTGCCAGCAGCGTAGGAGACGGGAGCCAAGAGACCCAGTACTTC	CASSVGDGSQETQYF
-	TRBJ1-2	TRBV24-1	-	TGTGCCACCGTCCAGGACAGAACCTATGGCTACACCTTC	CATVQDRTYGYTF
-	TRBJ2-7	TRBV2	TRBD2	TGTGCCAGCAGTTCCGGGACTAGCGGGAGGACCGCCTACGAGCAGTACTTC	CASSSGTSGRTAYEQYF
many	TRBJ1-6	TRBV6-1	-	TGTGCCAGCAGTGAATCCAGGGCGGGCAATTCACCCCTCCACTTT	CASSESRAGNSPLHF
-	TRBJ2-3	TRBV6-2/TRBV6-3	TRBD2	TGTGCCAGCAGTCGACCTAGCGGGGGGGCTGTAGATACGCAGTATTTT	CASSRPSGGAVDTQYF
-	TRBJ1-2	TRBV11-2	TRBD1	TGTGCCAGCAGCTCAGGGACAGGGAACACTGGCTACACCTTC	CASSSGTGNTGYTF
-	TRBJ2-1	TRBV7-9	TRBD2	TGTGCCAGCAGCTACAGCACCGGGAGGATTGATGAGCAGTTCTTC	CASSYSTGRIDEQFF
many	TRBJ1-4	TRBV20-1	TRBD1	TGCAGTGCTCACCGACAGGGAAAAAATGAAAAACTGTTTTTT	CSAHRQGKNEKLFF
many	TRBJ1-4	TRBV19	-	TGTGCCAGTAGTCCCACCGCAACTAATGAAAAACTGTTTTTT	CASSPTATNEKLFF
many	TRBJ2-1	TRBV20-1	TRBD1	TGCAGTGCTAGACATGCGACAGGGGTCAATGAGCAGTTCTTC	CSARHATGVNEQFF
-	TRBJ2-1	TRBV20-1	TRBD2	TGCAGTGCTAGCCTACTAGCGGGGGGGCCGAGGGAGCAGTTCTTC	CSASLLAGGPREQFF
many	TRBJ2-7	TRBV6-6	TRBD2	TGTGCCAGCAGTTCACTCGGGGGGAGCTCCTACGAGCAGTACTTC	CASSSLGGSSYEQYF
many	TRBJ2-1	TRBV24-1	-	TGTGCCACCAGTGATTCTATGGCTGGGGTTTTCGATAGGTTCTTC	CATSDSMAGVFDRFF
many	TRBJ2-7	TRBV5-4	TRBD1	TGTGCCAGCAGCTCTAAAATGGGGCAGGGGGCAAGGGAGCAGTACTTC	CASSSKMGQGAREQYF
many	TRBJ1-5	TRBV12-3/TRBV12-4	TRBD1	TGTGCCAGCAGTTTAGCAGGGGGCGAGCGGCCCCAGCATTTT	CASSLAGGERPQHF
many	TRBJ2-5	TRBV6-6	-	TGTGCCAGCAGTCACTCGAGGGCAGGGGCACAAGAGACCCAGTACTTC	CASSHSRAGAQETQYF
-	TRBJ2-4	TRBV9	-	TGTGCCAGCAGTGAGTCCGGGACGGGAGCCAAAAACATTCAGTACTTC	CASSESGTGAKNIQYF
-	TRBJ2-7	TRBV15	-	-	CATSSFYICSAPWGDSYEQYF
many	TRBJ2-3	TRBV24-1	TRBD2	TGTGCCACCAGTGACGCCGGGACTAGCGGGACCACAGATACGCAGTATTTT	CATSDAGTSGTTDTQYF
many	TRBJ2-1	TRBV20-1	TRBD2	TGCAGTGCTCCCGGGGGGATTAGCGGGGGGGCCTATGAGCAGTTCTTC	CSAPGGISGGAYEQFF
many	TRBJ2-1	TRBV4-1	-	TGCGCCAGCAGCCAAGATTATACCGGTGAGCAGTTCTTC	CASSQDYTGEQFF